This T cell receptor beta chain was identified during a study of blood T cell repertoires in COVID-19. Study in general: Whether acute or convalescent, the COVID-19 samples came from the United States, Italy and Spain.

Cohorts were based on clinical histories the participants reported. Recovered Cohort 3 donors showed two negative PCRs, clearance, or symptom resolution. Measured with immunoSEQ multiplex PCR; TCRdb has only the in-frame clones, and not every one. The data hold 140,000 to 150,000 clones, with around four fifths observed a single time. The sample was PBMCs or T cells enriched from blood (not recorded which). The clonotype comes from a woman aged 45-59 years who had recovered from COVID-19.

The CDR3 spells CASSPAGGATYEQYF. The CDR3 DNA sequence: TGTGCCAGTAGTCCAGCCGGCGGGGCTACCTACGAGCAGTACTTC. V gene TRBV19 combines with J gene TRBJ2-7, with D maybe TRBD2 (6 bases). The CDR3 is 15 residues long. Germline CDR1 reads LNHDA; CDR2 reads SQIVND (reference sequence). Trimming shortened V by 5 bases and J by 2 bases, and 16 bases separated the two germline ends.